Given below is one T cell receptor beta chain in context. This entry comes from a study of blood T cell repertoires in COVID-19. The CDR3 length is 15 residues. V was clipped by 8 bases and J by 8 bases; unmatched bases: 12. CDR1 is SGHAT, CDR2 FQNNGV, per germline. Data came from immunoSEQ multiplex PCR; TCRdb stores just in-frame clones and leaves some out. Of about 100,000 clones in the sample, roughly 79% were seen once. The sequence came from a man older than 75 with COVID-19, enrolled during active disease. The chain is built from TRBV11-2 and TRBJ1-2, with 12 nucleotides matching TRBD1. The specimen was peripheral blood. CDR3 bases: TGTGCCAGCCACTACGGGACAGGGGGCCCTCGGGGCTACACCTTC. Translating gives CASHYGTGGPRGYTF.